The source of this T cell receptor (beta chain) is a study of beta chain features in type 1 diabetes. Study results and caveats: An over-representation of cells with high TCR expression could result from cDNA sequencing. A closer apparent resemblance between naive, central memory and Treg TCRB repertoires was seen in patients than in healthy donors. These data did not resolve whether HLA type affects TCRB rearrangement. The study found fewer insertions and more deletions at VDJ junctions in type 1 diabetes patients.

Investigators reverse transcribed all isolated RNA, so they sequenced expressed TCRB transcripts. Profiled with immunoSEQ multiplex PCR; TCRdb holds only in-frame clones, not every one. Of a few hundred thousand clones detected, about 11% appear once; the ten largest clones hold about 0.014%. V was pared by 5 bases and J by 1 base, with 15 bases between. This CDR3 comprises 15 residues. Germline-derived CDR1 and CDR2 are SGHAT and FQNNGV. The table lists this clone with a few counts. The antigen is undetermined. The chain employs TRBV11-2 and TRBJ2-7, with D perhaps matching TRBD1 (6 bases). Sequenced material: naive CD4+ T cells from blood. The source is a young woman in good health. The CDR3 sequence: CASSLNPDSSYEQYF. DNA for the CDR3: TGTGCCAGCAGCCTAAACCCGGACAGTTCCTACGAGCAGTACTTC.